These 27 T cell receptor beta chains came from one sample sequenced in a study of CXCR3-negative and CXCR3-positive naive CD8 T cells. Study-wide findings and caveats: In CXCR3-positive naive cells, the TRB CDR3s were more hydrophobic than in CXCR3-negative naive cells.

Which antigens these TCRs recognize remains unknown. The method, 5' RACE with UMI labels, was used to prepare the TRB cDNA libraries. TCRdb reprocessed the 5' RACE reads, with one entry per CDR3 protein and no DNA. In all, the sample yields about 50,000 distinct CDR3 sequences. The sequenced material came from naive CXCR3+ CD8+ T cells from blood. Subset here: CD45RO-CCR7+CD27+CD95- naive CD8+ T cells expressing CXCR3 (TNR3+). These receptors were collected from a human donor in good health. Some clones in this sample may be carry-over from other donors' samples.

The chain joins TRBV20-1 to TRBJ2-7. CDR1 DFQATT and CDR2 SNEGSKA come from the germline V gene (reference sequence). This CDR3 is built from 11 residues. CDR3 in amino acids: CSARFSYEQYF.

V and J are TRBV12-3 or TRBV12-4 and TRBJ2-1; TCRdb designates TRBD2, a call that cannot be tested without DNA. The CDR3 loop spans 16 amino acids. The CDR3 protein is CASSSRTSPSYNEQFF.

The CDR3 loop reads CASSVGVWGSTEAFF. The V gene is TRBV9, the J gene TRBJ1-1. There are 15 residues in the CDR3. Per the germline V gene, CDR1 is SGDLS and CDR2 is YYNGEE.

J is TRBJ2-5 and V is TRBV7-8; TCRdb proposes TRBD2, but this gene call is untestable without DNA. This CDR3 is built from 15 residues. The germline CDR1 and CDR2 sequences are SGHVS and FQNEAQ. This chain's CDR3 is CASSPRAGIQETQYF.

The chain is built from TRBV7-6 and TRBJ1-1; as DNA is missing, the TRBD1 call by TCRdb cannot be tested. Germline V gene data show CDR1 as SGHVS and CDR2 as FNYEAQ. This CDR3 contains 15 residues. The CDR3 sequence is CASSLSGTGGTEAFF.

J is TRBJ2-2 and V is TRBV4-3; TCRdb calls TRBD2, which cannot be checked without DNA. The CDR3 is made up of 19 amino acids. Germline CDR1 and CDR2: LGHNA and YSLEER. The CDR3 protein is CASSQGRETGGANTGELFF.

The chain couples TRBV5-6 to TRBJ2-1. This CDR3 is built from 12 residues. CDR1 SGHDT and CDR2 YYEEEE come from the germline V gene. The CDR3 loop is CASSWADNEQFF.

The V call is TRBV6-5, the J call TRBJ2-3; TCRdb returns TRBD1, unconfirmable since there is no DNA. The CDR3 length is 23 residues. In germline, CDR1 is MNHEY, CDR2 SVGAGI. The CDR3 sequence is CASSPNPFHMEGAIEAHTDTQYF.

Here the CDR3 reads CATRGGSEQFF. The chain recombines TRBV6-4 with TRBJ2-1; TCRdb reports TRBD1, a call that lacks DNA to check it against. CDR1 MRHNA and CDR2 SNTAGT come from the germline V gene. The CDR3 extends over 11 amino acids.

The chain has TRBV20-1 and TRBJ2-7. Germline CDR1 and CDR2: DFQATT and SNEGSKA (reference sequence). The CDR3 runs to 12 residues. The CDR3: CSARDWTYEQYF.

The chain uses TRBV9 and TRBJ1-1. This CDR3 comprises 13 residues. Germline CDR1 SGDLS, CDR2 YYNGEE. The CDR3 reads CASSPEADTEAFF.

This chain uses TRBV20-1 with TRBJ2-5; as DNA is missing, the TRBD1 call by TCRdb cannot be tested. Germline CDR1 DFQATT, CDR2 SNEGSKA (reference sequence). This CDR3 contains 17 residues. CDR3: CSARRVFLGGDKETQYF.

The J gene is TRBJ2-7, the V gene TRBV7-6; TCRdb returns TRBD1, unconfirmable since there is no DNA. This CDR3 spans 15 amino acids. Germline lookup yields CDR1 SGHVS and CDR2 FNYEAQ. The CDR3 is CASSLETGLLHEQYF.

The rearrangement links TRBV7-3 to TRBJ2-3; TCRdb selects TRBD1, and the lack of DNA leaves this call unchecked. The germline V gene has CDR1 SGHTA and CDR2 FQGTGA. There are 14 residues in the CDR3. The CDR3 protein is CASSISGGTDTQYF.

The rearrangement uses TRBV28 and TRBJ2-5; there is no DNA to check the TCRdb D call of TRBD2. Germline CDR1 MDHEN, CDR2 SYDVKM. CDR3 length equals 16 residues. CDR3 amino acids: CASSLWGGTLFDDQYF.

This chain joins TRBV7-9 and TRBJ2-3. This CDR3 spans 14 amino acids. Germline V lookup: CDR1 SEHNR, CDR2 FQNEAQ (reference sequence). The CDR3 region is CASLEVDYTDTQYF.

The genes are TRBV29-1 and TRBJ2-1; TCRdb picks TRBD2, but there is no DNA to check that call. Germline lookup yields CDR1 SQVTM and CDR2 ANQGSEA. The CDR3 is 14 residues long. CDR3 region: CSVGGTSGGNEQFF.

The CDR3 sequence is CASREESLVGPWAQPQHF. The J gene is TRBJ1-5, the V gene TRBV2. Germline-derived CDR1 and CDR2 are SNHLY and FYNNEI. This CDR3 has 18 residues.

The chain couples TRBV10-3 to TRBJ2-7; lacking DNA, the TRBD1 call made by TCRdb goes unchecked. Per germline, CDR1 ENHRY and CDR2 SYGVKD. There are 13 residues in the CDR3. This chain's CDR3 is CAISEGTSYEQYF.

The V and J genes are TRBV7-2 and TRBJ2-2; TCRdb names TRBD1, which stays unverified in the absence of DNA. The CDR3 runs to 16 residues. In germline, CDR1 is SGHTA, CDR2 FQGNSA. Here the CDR3 reads CASSLEGQGYTGELFF. Complete variable domain (other parts from reference TRBV7-2 and TRBJ2-2): GAGVSQSPSNKVTEKGKDVELRCDPISGHTALYWYRQSLGQGLEFLIYFQGNSAPDKSGLPSDRFSAERTGGSVSTLTIQRTQQEDSAVYLCASSLEGQGYTGELFFGEGSRLTVL.

V usage is TRBV20-1 and J usage is TRBJ1-1; TCRdb reports TRBD1, a call that lacks DNA to check it against. CDR3 size: 15 residues. CDR1 is DFQATT, CDR2 SNEGSKA, per germline (reference sequence). CDR3 protein: CSAREDRVFEAEAFF.

This chain links TRBV7-2 with TRBJ2-4; lacking DNA, the TRBD2 call made by TCRdb goes unchecked. Germline V gene lookup returns CDR1 SGHTA and CDR2 FQGNSA. This CDR3 is built from 17 residues. CDR3 region: CASSSPHREILVGIQYF.

The chain recombines TRBV29-1 with TRBJ1-1. The CDR3 consists of 13 residues. Per the germline V gene, CDR1 is SQVTM and CDR2 is ANQGSEA. CDR3 amino acids: CSVEVLDNTEAFF.

The chain links TRBV29-1 to TRBJ2-3; with no DNA, the TCRdb D assignment of TRBD1 cannot be verified. CDR1 is SQVTM, CDR2 ANQGSEA, per germline. CDR3 length: 11 amino acids. The CDR3 loop reads CSGRGADTQYF.

This rearrangement joins TRBV15 to TRBJ1-4; TCRdb names TRBD1, which stays unverified in the absence of DNA. The CDR3 contains 16 residues. Germline V CDR1 and CDR2: LNHNV, YYDKDF (reference sequence). CDR3 sequence reads: CATSRVERGPREKLFF.

CDR3 residues: CASSELVTDTQYF. The J gene is TRBJ2-3, the V gene TRBV2. CDR3 length: 13 amino acids. CDR1 is SNHLY, CDR2 FYNNEI, per germline.

This rearrangement joins TRBV12-3 or TRBV12-4 to TRBJ1-4; no DNA is available, so the TRBD1 call from TCRdb remains unchecked. The CDR3 extends over 18 amino acids. CDR3 region: CASSLRGAEWTTNEKLFF.